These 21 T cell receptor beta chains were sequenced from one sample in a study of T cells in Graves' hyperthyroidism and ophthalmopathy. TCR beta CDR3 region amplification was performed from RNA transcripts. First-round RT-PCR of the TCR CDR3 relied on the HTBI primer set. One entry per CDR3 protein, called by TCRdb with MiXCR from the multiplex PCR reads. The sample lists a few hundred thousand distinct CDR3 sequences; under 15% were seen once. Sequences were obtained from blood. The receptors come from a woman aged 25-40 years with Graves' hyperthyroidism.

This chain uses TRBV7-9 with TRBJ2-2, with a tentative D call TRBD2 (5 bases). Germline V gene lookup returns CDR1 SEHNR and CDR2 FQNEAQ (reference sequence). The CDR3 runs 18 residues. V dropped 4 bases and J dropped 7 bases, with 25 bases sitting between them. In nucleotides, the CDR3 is TGTGCCAGCAGCTCCGAATCGGGCCGAGACGGGAATTTCGGGGAGCTGTTTTTT. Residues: CASSSESGRDGNFGELFF.

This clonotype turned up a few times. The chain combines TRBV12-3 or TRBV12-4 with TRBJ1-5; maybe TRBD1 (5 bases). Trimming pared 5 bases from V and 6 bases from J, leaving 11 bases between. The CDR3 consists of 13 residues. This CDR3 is CASSGDVSQPQHF. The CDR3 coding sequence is TGTGCCAGCAGTGGGGACGTTTCTCAGCCCCAGCATTTT.

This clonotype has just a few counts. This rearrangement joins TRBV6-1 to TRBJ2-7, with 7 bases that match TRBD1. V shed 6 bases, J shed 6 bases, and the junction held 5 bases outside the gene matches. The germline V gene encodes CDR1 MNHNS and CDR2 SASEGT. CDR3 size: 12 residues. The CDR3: CASSQTGLEQYF. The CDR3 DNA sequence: TGTGCCAGCAGCCAGACAGGGCTCGAGCAGTACTTC.

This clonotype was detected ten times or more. For the CDR3, the DNA is TGCAGTGCTCGTAGCGGGATCCACCCTGGCACAGATACGCAGTATTTT. It specifies CSARSGIHPGTDTQYF. The chain combines TRBV20-1 with TRBJ2-3, with 8 bases lining up with TRBD2. From germline, CDR1 is DFQATT and CDR2 SNEGSKA (reference sequence). The V segment lost 5 bases and the J segment 1 base; nucleotides outside the gene matches: 11. The CDR3 runs to 16 residues.

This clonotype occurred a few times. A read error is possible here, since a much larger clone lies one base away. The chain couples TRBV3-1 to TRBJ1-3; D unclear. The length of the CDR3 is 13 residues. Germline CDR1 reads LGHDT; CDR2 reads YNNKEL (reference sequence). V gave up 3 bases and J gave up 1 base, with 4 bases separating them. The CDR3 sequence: CASSQWSGNTIYF. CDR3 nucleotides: TGTGCCAGCAGCCAGTGGTCTGGAAACACCATATATTTT.

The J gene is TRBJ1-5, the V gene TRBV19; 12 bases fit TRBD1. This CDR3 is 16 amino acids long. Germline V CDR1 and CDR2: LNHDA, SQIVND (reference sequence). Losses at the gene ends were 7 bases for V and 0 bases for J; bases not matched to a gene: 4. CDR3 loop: CASKGTGGLSNQPQHF. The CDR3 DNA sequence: TGTGCCAGTAAAGGGACAGGGGGCCTTAGCAATCAGCCCCAGCATTTT.

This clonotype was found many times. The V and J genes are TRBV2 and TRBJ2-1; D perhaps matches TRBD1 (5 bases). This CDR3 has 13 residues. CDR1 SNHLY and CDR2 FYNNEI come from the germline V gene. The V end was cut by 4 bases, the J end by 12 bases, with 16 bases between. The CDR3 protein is CASSARQGYWQFF. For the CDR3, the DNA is TGTGCCAGCAGTGCCCGTCAGGGCTATTGGCAGTTCTTC.

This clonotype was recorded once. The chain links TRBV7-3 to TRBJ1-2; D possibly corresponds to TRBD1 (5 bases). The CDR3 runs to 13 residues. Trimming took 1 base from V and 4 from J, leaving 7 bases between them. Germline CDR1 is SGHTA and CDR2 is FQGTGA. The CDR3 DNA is TGTGCCAGCAGCTTAAAGGGGAGCTATGGCTACACCTTC. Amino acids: CASSLKGSYGYTF.

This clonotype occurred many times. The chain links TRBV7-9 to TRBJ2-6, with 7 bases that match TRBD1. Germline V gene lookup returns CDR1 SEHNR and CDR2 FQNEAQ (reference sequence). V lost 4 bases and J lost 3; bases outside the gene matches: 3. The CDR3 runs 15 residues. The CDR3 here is CASSSGTDGANVLTF. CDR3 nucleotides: TGTGCCAGCAGCTCCGGGACAGATGGGGCCAACGTCCTGACTTTC.

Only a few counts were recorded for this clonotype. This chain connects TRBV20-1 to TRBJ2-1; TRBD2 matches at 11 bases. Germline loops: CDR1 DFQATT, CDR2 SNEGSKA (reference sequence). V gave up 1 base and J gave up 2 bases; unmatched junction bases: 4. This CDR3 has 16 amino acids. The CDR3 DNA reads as TGCAGTGCTAGAGCTCTACTAGCGGGAGCCTACAATGAGCAGTTCTTC. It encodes CSARALLAGAYNEQFF.

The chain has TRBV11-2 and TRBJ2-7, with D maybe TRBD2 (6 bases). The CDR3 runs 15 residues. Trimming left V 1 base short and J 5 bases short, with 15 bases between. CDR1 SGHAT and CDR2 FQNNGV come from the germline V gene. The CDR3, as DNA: TGTGCCAGCAGCTTAGCTCTAGCGACATCCCACGAGCAGTACTTC. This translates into CASSLALATSHEQYF. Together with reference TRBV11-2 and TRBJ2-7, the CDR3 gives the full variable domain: EAGVAQSPRYKIIEKRQSVAFWCNPISGHATLYWYQQILGQGPKLLIQFQNNGVVDDSQLPKDRFSAERLKGVDSTLKIQPAKLEDSAVYLCASSLALATSHEQYFGPGTRLTVT.

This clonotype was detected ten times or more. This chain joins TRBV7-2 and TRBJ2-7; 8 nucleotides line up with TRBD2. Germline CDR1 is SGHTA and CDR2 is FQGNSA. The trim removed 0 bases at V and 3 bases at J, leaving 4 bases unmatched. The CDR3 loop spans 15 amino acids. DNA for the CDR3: TGTGCCAGCAGCTTAGCAGCGGGAGAGGTCTACGAGCAGTACTTC. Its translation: CASSLAAGEVYEQYF.

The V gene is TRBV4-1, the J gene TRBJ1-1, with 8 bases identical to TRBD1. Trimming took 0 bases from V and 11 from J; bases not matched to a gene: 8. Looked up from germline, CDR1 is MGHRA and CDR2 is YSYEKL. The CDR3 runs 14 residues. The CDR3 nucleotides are TGCGCCAGCAGCCAAGAGGACAGGGACCCTGGCGCTTTCTTT. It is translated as CASSQEDRDPGAFF.

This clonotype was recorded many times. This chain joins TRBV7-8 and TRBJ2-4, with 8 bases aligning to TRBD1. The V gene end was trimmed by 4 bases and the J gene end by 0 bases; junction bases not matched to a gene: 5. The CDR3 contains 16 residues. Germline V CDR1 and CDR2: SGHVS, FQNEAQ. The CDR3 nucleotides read TGTGCCAGCAGCTCGAGACAGGGGTCAGCCAAAAACATTCAGTACTTC. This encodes CASSSRQGSAKNIQYF.

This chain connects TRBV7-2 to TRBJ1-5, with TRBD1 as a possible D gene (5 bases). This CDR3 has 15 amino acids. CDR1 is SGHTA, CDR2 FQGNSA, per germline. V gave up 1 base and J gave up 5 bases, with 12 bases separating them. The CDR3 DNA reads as TGTGCCAGCAGCTTAGTTCTCGGAGGGGATCAGCCCCAGCATTTT. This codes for CASSLVLGGDQPQHF.

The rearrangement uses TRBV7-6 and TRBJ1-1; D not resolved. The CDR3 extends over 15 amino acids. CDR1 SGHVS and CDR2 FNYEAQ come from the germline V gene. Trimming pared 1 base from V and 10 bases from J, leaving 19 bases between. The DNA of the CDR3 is TGTGCCAGCAGCTTAGTTTCGGGAGCGGACTCTGGAGCTTTCTTT. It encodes CASSLVSGADSGAFF.

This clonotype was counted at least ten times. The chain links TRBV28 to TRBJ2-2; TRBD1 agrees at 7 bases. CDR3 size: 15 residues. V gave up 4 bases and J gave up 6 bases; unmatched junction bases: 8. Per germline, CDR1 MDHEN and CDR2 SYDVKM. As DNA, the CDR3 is TGTGCCAGCAGTTCTAGACAGGGTTACGCCGGGGAGCTGTTTTTT. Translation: CASSSRQGYAGELFF. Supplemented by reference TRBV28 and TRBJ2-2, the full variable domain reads DVKVTQSSRYLVKRTGEKVFLECVQDMDHENMFWYRQDPGLGLRLIYFSYDVKMKEKGDIPEGYSVSREKKERFSLILESASTNQTSMYLCASSSRQGYAGELFFGEGSRLTVL.

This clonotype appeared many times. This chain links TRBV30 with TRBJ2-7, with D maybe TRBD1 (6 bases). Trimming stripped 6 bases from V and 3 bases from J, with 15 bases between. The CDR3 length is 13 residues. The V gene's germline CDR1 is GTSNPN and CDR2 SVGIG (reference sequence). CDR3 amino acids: CACPGQRHYEQYF. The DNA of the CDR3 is TGTGCCTGCCCTGGACAGCGCCACTACGAGCAGTACTTC.

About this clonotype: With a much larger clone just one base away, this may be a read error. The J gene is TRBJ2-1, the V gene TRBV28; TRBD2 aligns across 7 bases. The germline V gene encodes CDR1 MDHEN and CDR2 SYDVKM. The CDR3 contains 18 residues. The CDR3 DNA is TGTGCCAGCAGCCCACGTGGGGCGGGAGCCCCCTCCTACAATGAGCAGTCCTTC. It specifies CASSPRGAGAPSYNEQSF. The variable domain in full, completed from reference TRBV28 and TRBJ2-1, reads DVKVTQSSRYLVKRTGEKVFLECVQDMDHENMFWYRQDPGLGLRLIYFSYDVKMKEKGDIPEGYSVSREKKERFSLILESASTNQTSMYLCASSPRGAGAPSYNEQSFGPGTRLTVL.

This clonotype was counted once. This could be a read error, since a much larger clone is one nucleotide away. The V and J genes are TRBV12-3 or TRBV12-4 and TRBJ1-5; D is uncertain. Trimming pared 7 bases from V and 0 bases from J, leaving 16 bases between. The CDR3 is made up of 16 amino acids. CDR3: CASNWAGGNSNQPQHF. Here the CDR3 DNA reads TGTGCCAGCAATTGGGCCGGCGGAAATAGCAATCAGCCCCAGCATTTT.

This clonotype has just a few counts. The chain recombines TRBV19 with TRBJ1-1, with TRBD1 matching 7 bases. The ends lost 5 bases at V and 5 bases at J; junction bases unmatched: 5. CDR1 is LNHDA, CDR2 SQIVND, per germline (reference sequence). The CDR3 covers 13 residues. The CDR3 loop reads CASSEGAWTEAFF. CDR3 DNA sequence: TGTGCCAGTAGTGAGGGGGCATGGACTGAAGCTTTCTTT.